Listed here are 2 T cell receptor beta chains from one sample, sequenced in a study of early T cells in non-severe SARS-CoV-2 infection. A single record per CDR3 protein comes from TCRdb applying MiXCR to the 5' RACE reads. The repertoire consists of about 39,000 distinct CDR3 sequences, with 4.5% to 7% occurring once and the leading ten covering about 4.2%. The sequencing here drew on whole blood, taken at baseline. These receptors originate from an adult who was a healthcare worker with PCR-confirmed SARS-CoV-2 infection or an uninfected control (not recorded which).

This clonotype was counted at least ten times. The chain couples TRBV20-1 to TRBJ2-7; D gene unclear. This CDR3 comprises 10 residues. V was clipped by 5 bases and J by 3 bases, with 5 bases between them. In germline, CDR1 is DFQATT, CDR2 SNEGSKA (reference sequence). CDR3 sequence: CSAAFYEQYF. The CDR3 region has the DNA TGCAGTGCTGCCTTCTACGAGCAGTACTTC.

This clonotype was counted ten times or more. The rearrangement joins TRBV5-5 to TRBJ1-2, with unresolved D. CDR1 is SGHKS and CDR2 is YYEKEE in the germline V gene (reference sequence). The length of the CDR3 is 11 residues. V lost 2 bases and J lost 2, with 1 base in between. The CDR3 DNA reads as TGTGCCAGCAGCTTAAACTATGGCTACACCTTC. Its protein product is CASSLNYGYTF. The entire variable domain, with the rest obtained from reference TRBV5-5 and TRBJ1-2, is as follows: DAGVTQSPTHLIKTRGQQVTLRCSPISGHKSVSWYQQVLGQGPQFIFQYYEKEERGRGNFPDRFSARQFPNYSSELNVNALLLGDSALYLCASSLNYGYTFGSGTRLTVV.